This T cell receptor (beta chain) stems from a study of blood T cells in healthy people across ages. Primed by a sample-barcoded 5' primer and a J-beta primer mix, a second PCR proceeded for roughly 7 to 12 cycles. TCRdb reprocessed the 5' RACE reads with MiXCR, giving one entry per CDR3 protein. The profile covers about 640,000 distinct CDR3 sequences, with approximately 59% appearing a single time and 30% to 40% taken by the ten largest. CDR3 size: 13 residues. Trimming removed 6 bases from V and 7 bases from J, with 15 bases in between. From germline, CDR1 is DFQATT and CDR2 SNEGSKA (reference sequence).

J is TRBJ2-2 and V is TRBV20-1; D tentatively reads TRBD1 or TRBD2 (5 bases each). The sequenced sample consisted of blood. The source of this sequence is a man in his fifties or sixties in good health. The CDR3 DNA is TGCAGTGCCGAGGGACCTGCGGGCGGGGAGCTGTTTTTT. This gives the protein CSAEGPAGGELFF.